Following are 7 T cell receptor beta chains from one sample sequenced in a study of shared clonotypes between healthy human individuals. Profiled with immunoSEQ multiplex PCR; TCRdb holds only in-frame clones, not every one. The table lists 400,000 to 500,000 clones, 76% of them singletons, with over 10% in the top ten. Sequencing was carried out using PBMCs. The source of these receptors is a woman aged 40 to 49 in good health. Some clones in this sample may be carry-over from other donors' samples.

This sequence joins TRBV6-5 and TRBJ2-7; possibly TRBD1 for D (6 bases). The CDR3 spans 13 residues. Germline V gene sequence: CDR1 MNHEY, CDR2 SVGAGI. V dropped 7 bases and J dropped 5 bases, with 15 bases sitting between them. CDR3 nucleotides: TGTGCCAGCAAACCCACAGGGCTCGACGAGCAGTACTTC. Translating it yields CASKPTGLDEQYF.

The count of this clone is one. In DNA, the CDR3 is TGTGCCACCAGCACCCGCAGGGAAGTAAGGGAGACCCAGTACTTC. Protein product: CATSTRREVRETQYF. This sequence joins TRBV15 and TRBJ2-5; tentatively, D is TRBD1 (5 bases). V gave up 4 bases and J gave up 5 bases, with 17 bases separating them. Germline CDR1 reads LNHNV; CDR2 reads YYDKDF (reference sequence). The CDR3 is made up of 15 amino acids.

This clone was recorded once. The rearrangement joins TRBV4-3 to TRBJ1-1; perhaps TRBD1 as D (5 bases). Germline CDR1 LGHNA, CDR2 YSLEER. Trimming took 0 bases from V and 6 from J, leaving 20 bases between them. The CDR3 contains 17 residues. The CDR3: CASSQDLGVQVLAEAFF. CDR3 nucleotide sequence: TGCGCCAGCAGCCAAGATTTAGGGGTACAGGTTTTAGCTGAAGCTTTCTTT.

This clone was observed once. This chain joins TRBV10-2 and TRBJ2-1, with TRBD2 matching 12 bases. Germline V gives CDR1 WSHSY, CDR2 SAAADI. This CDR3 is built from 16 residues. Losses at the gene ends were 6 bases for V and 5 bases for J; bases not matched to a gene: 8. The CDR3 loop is CASSERRTSGNNEQFF. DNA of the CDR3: TGCGCCAGCAGCGAGAGGAGGACTAGCGGGAACAATGAGCAGTTCTTC.

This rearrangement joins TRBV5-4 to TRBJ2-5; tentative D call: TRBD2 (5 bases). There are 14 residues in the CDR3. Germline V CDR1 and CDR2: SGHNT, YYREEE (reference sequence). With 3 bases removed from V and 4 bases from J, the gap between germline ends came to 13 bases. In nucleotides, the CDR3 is TGTGCCAGCAGCTCGGCCGGGATGGGAGAGACCCAGTACTTC. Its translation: CASSSAGMGETQYF.

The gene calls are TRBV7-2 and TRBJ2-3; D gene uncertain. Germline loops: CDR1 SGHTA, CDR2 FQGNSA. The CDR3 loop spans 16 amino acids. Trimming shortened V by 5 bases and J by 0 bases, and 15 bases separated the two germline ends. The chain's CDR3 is CASSPWGFTSTDTQYF. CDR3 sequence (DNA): TGTGCCAGCAGCCCCTGGGGATTCACTAGCACAGATACGCAGTATTTT.

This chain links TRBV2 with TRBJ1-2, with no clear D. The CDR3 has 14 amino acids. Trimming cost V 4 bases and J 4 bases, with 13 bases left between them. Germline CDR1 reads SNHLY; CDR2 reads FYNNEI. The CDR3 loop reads CASSVVWAGYGYTF. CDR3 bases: TGTGCCAGCAGTGTAGTTTGGGCGGGCTATGGCTACACCTTC.